This T cell receptor (beta chain) comes out of a study of T-cell reconstitution after alpha-beta-depleted transplantation in children. Germline V gives CDR1 SNHLY, CDR2 FYNNEI. V shed 8 bases, J shed 2 bases, and the junction held 7 bases outside the gene matches. The CDR3 consists of 14 residues. This clonotype was found a few times. The antigen is undetermined. Study-wide points: There were some patients whose high TCRbeta diversity at day 60 came from surviving recipient T cells and thymic progenitors.

The authors prepared the TCRbeta library with unique molecular identifiers. Using its own MiXCR run on the PCR reads, TCRdb lists one record per CDR3 protein. The sample lists 300,000 to 350,000 distinct CDR3 sequences, over 20% occurring once. The TCR originated in a male patient between 10 and 17 years old who had a stem cell transplant for acute lymphoblastic leukemia, so the T cells may come from the graft donor. The chain recombines TRBV2 with TRBJ2-5, with 8 bases fitting TRBD2. The material sequenced was PBMCs, mostly from graft donor cells, taken 180 days after TCRalphabeta/CD19-depleted stem cell transplant. CDR3 region: CASRGPSGQETQYF. CDR3 DNA sequence: TGTGCCAGCCGCGGGCCTAGCGGGCAAGAGACCCAGTACTTC.